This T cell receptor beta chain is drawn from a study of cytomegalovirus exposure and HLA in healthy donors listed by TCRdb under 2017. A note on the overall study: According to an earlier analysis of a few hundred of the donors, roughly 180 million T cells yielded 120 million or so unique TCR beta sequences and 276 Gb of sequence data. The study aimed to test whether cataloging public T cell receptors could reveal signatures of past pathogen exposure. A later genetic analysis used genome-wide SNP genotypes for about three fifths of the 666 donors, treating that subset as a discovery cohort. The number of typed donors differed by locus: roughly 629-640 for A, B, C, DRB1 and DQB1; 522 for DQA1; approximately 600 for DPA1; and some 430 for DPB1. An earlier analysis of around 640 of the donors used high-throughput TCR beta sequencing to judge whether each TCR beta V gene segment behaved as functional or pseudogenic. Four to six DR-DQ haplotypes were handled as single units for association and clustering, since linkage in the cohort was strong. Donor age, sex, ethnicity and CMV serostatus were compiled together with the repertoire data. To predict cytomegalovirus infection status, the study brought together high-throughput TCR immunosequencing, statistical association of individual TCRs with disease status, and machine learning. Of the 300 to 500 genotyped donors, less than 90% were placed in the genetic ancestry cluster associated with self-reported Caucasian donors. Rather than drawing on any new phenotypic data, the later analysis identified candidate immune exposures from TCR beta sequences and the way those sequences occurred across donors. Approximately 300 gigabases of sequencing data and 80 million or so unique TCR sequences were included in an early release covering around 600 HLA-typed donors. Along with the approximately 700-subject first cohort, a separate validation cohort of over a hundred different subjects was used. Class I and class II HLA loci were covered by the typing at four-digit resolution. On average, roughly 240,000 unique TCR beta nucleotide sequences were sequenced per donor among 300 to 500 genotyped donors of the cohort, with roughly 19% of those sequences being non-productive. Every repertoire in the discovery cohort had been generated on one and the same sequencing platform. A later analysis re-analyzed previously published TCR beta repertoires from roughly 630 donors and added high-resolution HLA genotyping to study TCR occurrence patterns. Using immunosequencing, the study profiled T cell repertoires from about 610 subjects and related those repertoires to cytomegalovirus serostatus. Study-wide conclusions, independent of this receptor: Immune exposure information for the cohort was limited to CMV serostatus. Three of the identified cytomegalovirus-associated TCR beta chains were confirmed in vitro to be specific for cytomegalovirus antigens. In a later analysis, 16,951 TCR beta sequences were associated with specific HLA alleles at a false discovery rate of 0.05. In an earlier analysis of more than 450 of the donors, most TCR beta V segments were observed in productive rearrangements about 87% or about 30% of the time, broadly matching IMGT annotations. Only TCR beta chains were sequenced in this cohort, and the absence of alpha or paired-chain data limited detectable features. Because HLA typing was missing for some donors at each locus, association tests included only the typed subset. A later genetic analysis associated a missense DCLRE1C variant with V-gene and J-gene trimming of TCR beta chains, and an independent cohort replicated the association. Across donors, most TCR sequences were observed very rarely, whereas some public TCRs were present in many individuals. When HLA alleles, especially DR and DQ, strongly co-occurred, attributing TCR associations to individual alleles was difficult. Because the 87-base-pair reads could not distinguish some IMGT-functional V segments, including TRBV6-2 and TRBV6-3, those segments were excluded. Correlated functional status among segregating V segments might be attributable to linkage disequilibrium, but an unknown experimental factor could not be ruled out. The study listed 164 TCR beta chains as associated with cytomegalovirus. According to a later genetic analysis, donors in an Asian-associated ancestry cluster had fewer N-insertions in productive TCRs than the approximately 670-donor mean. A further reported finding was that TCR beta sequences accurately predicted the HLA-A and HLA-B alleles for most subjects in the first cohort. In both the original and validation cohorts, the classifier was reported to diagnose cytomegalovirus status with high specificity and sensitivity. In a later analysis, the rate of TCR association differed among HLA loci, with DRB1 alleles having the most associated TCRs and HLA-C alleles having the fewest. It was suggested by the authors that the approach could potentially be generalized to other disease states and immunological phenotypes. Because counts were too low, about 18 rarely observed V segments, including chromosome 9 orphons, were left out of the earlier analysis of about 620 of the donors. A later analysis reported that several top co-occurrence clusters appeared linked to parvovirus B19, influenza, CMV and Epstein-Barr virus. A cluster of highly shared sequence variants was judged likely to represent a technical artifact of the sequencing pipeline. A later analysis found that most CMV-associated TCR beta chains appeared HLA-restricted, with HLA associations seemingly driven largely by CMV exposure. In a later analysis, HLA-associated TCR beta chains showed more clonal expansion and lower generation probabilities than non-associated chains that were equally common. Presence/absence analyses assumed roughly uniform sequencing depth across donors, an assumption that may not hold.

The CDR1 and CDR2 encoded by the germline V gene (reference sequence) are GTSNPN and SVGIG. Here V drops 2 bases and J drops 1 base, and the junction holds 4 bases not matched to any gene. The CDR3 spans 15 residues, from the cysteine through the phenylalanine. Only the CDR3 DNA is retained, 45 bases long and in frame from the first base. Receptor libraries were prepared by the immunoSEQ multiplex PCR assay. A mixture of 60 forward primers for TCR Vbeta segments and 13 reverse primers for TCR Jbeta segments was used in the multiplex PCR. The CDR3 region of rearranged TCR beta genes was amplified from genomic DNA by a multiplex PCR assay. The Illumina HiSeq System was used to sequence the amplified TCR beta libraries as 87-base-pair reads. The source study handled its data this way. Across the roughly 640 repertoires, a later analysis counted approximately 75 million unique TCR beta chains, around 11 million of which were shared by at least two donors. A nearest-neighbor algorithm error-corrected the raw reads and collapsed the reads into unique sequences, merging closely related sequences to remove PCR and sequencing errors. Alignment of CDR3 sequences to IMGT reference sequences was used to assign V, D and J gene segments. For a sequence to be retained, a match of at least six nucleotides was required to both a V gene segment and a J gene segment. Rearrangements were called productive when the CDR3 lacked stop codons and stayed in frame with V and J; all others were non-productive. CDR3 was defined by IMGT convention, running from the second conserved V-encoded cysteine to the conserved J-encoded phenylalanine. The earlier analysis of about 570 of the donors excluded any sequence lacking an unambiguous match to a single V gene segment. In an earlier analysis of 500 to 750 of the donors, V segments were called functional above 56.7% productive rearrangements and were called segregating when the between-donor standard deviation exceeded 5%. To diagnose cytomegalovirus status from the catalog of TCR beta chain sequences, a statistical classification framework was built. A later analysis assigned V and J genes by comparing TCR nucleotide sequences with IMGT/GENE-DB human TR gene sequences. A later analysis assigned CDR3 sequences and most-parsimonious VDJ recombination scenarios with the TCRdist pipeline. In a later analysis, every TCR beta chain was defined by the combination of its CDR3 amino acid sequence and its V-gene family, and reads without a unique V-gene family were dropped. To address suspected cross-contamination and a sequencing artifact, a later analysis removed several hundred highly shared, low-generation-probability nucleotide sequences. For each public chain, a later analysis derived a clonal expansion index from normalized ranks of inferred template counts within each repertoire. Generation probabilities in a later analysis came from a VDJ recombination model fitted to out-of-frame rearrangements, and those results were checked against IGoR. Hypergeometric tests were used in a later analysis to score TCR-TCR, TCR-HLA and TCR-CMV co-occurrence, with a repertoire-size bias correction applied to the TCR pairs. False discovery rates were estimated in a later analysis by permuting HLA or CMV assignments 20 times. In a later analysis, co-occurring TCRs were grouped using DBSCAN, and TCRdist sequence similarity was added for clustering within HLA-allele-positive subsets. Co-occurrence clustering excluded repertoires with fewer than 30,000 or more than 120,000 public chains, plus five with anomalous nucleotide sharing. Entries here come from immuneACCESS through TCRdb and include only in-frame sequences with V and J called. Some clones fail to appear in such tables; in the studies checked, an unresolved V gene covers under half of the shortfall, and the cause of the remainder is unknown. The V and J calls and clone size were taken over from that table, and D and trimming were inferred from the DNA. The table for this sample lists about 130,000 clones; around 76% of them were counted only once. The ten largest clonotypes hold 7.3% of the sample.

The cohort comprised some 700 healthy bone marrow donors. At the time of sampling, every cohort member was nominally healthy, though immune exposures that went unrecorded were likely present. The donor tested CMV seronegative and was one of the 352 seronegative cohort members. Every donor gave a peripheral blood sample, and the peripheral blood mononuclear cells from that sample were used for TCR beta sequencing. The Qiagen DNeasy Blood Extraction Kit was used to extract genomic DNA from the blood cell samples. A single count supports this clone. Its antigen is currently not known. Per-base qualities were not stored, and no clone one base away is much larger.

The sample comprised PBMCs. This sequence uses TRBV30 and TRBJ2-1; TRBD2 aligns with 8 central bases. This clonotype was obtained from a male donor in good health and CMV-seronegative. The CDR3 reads CAWSRASGSYNEQFF. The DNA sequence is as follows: TGTGCCTGGAGTCGAGCTAGCGGGTCCTACAATGAGCAGTTCTTC.